This T cell receptor beta chain was sequenced for a study of T cells in localized non-small cell lung cancer. The study's findings and limits: Uninvolved adjacent lung showed the highest T cell clonality, exceeding tumor. A denser population of T cells in blood accompanied longer overall survival. There were a median 57 of the top 100 tumor clones appearing in adjacent lung. It remains possible that heterogeneity exists, since only one tumor region was sequenced.

Sequenced by immunoSEQ multiplex PCR; TCRdb stores in-frame clones only, minus some. Here the sample spans over 55,000 clones, roughly 90% being singletons. Trimming stripped 5 bases from V and 0 bases from J, with 17 bases between. The CDR3 length is 18 residues. Germline CDR1 LNHDA, CDR2 SQIVND (reference sequence). For this clone: Its antigen is as yet unknown.

This rearrangement joins TRBV19 to TRBJ1-6; D is ambiguous. Sequencing was performed on peripheral blood, taken before any cancer treatment. The TCR sequence derives from a woman aged 40-69 years with stage I lung adenocarcinoma. The CDR3 spells CASSSRALGSSYNSPLHF. As DNA, the CDR3 is TGTGCCAGTAGTTCACGGGCCCTCGGGAGCTCCTATAATTCACCCCTCCACTTT.